These 29 T cell receptor beta chains originate from one sample sequenced in a study of shared clonotypes between healthy human individuals. Using immunoSEQ multiplex PCR, the repertoire was profiled, and TCRdb retains in-frame clones only, with some absent. The table lists some 2,000,000 clones, approximately 95% of them singletons. The sequencing input was naive CD4+ T cells sorted from blood. Subset meaning: CD45RA+ positively selected. These receptors were obtained from a man between 18 and 35 years old in good health.

V and J are TRBV2 and TRBJ1-3; TRBD1 matches at 7 bases. The CDR3 contains 15 residues. V shed 4 bases, J shed 0 bases, and the junction held 3 bases outside the gene matches. CDR1 and CDR2 from the germline V gene are SNHLY and FYNNEI. CDR3 coding DNA: TGTGCCAGCAGTGGGGGACAGAACTCTGGAAACACCATATATTTT. This encodes CASSGGQNSGNTIYF.

The chain joins TRBV2 to TRBJ1-3; TRBD1 might be the D (6 bases). CDR1 is SNHLY, CDR2 FYNNEI, per germline. Trimming took 8 bases from V and 0 from J, leaving 14 bases between them. The CDR3 is 15 amino acids. In DNA, the CDR3 is TGTGCCAGCGTGGAGGACAGATACTCTGGAAACACCATATATTTT. The encoded protein is CASVEDRYSGNTIYF.

The V call is TRBV14, the J call TRBJ2-7; TRBD1 matches 10 bases. The junction had 7 bases not matched to a gene; V was cut back by 2 bases and J by 6 bases. CDR1 is SGHDN and CDR2 is FVKESK in the germline V gene. The CDR3 runs to 15 residues. The CDR3 DNA reads as TGTGCCAGCAGCCAACTGGGACAGGGGTGGATCGAGCAGTACTTC. Protein: CASSQLGQGWIEQYF.

This rearrangement joins TRBV30 to TRBJ1-1; D uncertain. The CDR3 length is 11 residues. CDR1 and CDR2 from the germline V gene are GTSNPN and SVGIG (reference sequence). The V and J ends lost 5 bases and 6 bases respectively, with 10 bases between them. The CDR3 bases are TGTGCCTGGGGTCAAAAGGCTGAAGCTTTCTTT. It yields the protein CAWGQKAEAFF.

This CDR3 reads CAWSPIDIHNSPLHF. The CDR3 DNA reads TGTGCCTGGAGTCCCATTGACATCCATAATTCACCCCTCCACTTT. The chain carries TRBV30 and TRBJ1-6; unclear D gene. The CDR3 loop spans 15 amino acids. Germline lookup yields CDR1 GTSNPN and CDR2 SVGIG (reference sequence). V lost 2 bases, J lost 5 bases, and 13 bases lay in between.

The genes are TRBV15 and TRBJ1-6; D is undetermined. The CDR3 contains 14 residues. V was clipped by 4 bases and J by 0 bases, with 4 bases between them. CDR1 is LNHNV, CDR2 YYDKDF, per germline (reference sequence). The CDR3 nucleotides read TGTGCCACCAGCAAAATCTCCTATAATTCACCCCTCCACTTT. Protein sequence: CATSKISYNSPLHF. Supplemented by reference TRBV15 and TRBJ1-6, the full variable domain reads DAMVIQNPRYQVTQFGKPVTLSCSQTLNHNVMYWYQQKSSQAPKLLFHYYDKDFNNEADTPDNFQSRRPNTSFCFLDIRSPGLGDTAMYLCATSKISYNSPLHFGNGTRLTVT.

The chain uses TRBV10-3 and TRBJ2-1; D unclear. V was shortened by 10 bases and J by 10 bases, with 11 bases between the two germline ends. Germline V gives CDR1 ENHRY, CDR2 SYGVKD. This CDR3 region has 10 residues. CDR3 protein: CATGEREQFF. For the CDR3, the DNA is TGTGCCACCGGCGAGCGAGAGCAGTTCTTC.

The chain is built from TRBV4-1 and TRBJ1-6, with TRBD1 matching 9 bases. CDR1 and CDR2 from the germline V gene are MGHRA and YSYEKL. J was trimmed by 0 bases and V by 4 bases; bases with no gene match: 10. There are 19 residues in the CDR3. CDR3 region: CASSLSPGQGSSYNSPLHF. Written as DNA, the CDR3 is TGCGCCAGCAGCCTCTCCCCGGGACAGGGCAGCTCCTATAATTCACCCCTCCACTTT.

V usage is TRBV7-2 and J usage is TRBJ2-1; 12 bases fit TRBD2. The CDR3 contains 14 residues. Germline CDR1 and CDR2: SGHTA and FQGNSA. The V segment lost 5 bases and the J segment 7 bases; nucleotides outside the gene matches: 3. CDR3 DNA: TGTGCCAGCAGCCCCGGACTAGCGGGGAATGAGCAGTTCTTC. This gives the protein CASSPGLAGNEQFF.

Comment on this clone: Other nucleotide sequences from this sample produce the same CDR3. The chain's CDR3 is CASSPGGNEQFF. CDR3 nucleotides: TGCGCCAGCAGCCCCGGGGGTAATGAGCAGTTCTTC. The V call is TRBV5-1, the J call TRBJ2-1; D may be TRBD2 (6 bases). V gave up 4 bases and J gave up 7 bases, with 9 bases separating them. The germline V gene has CDR1 SGHRS and CDR2 YFSETQ. This CDR3 contains 12 residues.

The chain is built from TRBV5-1 and TRBJ2-2; D ambiguous. Germline V gene data show CDR1 as SGHRS and CDR2 as YFSETQ. The CDR3 is 15 amino acids. Trimming removed 1 base at V and 3 bases at J, with 10 bases between. CDR3 loop: CASSLMRSYTGELFF. In DNA, the CDR3 is TGCGCCAGCAGCTTGATGCGTTCGTACACCGGGGAGCTGTTTTTT.

The table lists this clone with a few counts. The chain recombines TRBV2 with TRBJ2-3; no firm D call. V was cut by 2 bases and J by 2 bases, with 11 bases left in between. The CDR3 spans 15 residues. CDR1 and CDR2 from the germline V gene are SNHLY and FYNNEI. CDR3 region: CASSESQKPTDTQYF. The CDR3, as DNA: TGTGCCAGCAGTGAATCTCAGAAACCCACAGATACGCAGTATTTT.

V gene TRBV7-6 combines with J gene TRBJ1-6; D remains ambiguous. The CDR3 is 15 amino acids. Trimming left V 8 bases short and J 0 bases short, with 11 bases between. Germline V gene lookup returns CDR1 SGHVS and CDR2 FNYEAQ. CDR3 protein: CASQGSSSYNSPLHF. DNA of the CDR3: TGTGCCAGCCAAGGGAGTAGCTCCTATAATTCACCCCTCCACTTT.

The V gene is TRBV18, the J gene TRBJ2-3; 7 positions agree with TRBD1. The ends lost 3 bases at V and 4 bases at J; junction bases unmatched: 4. Germline CDR1 KGHSH, CDR2 LQKENI. The CDR3 is made up of 14 amino acids. The DNA for the CDR3 is TGTGCCAGCTCACCGACAGGGACATCAGATACGCAGTATTTT. Encoded protein: CASSPTGTSDTQYF.

V and J are TRBV5-8 and TRBJ2-7; D might be TRBD2 (6 bases). The germline V gene encodes CDR1 SGHTS and CDR2 YDEGEE. There are 14 residues in the CDR3. V was cut by 1 base and J by 5 bases, with 13 bases left in between. The CDR3 is CASSLTRGFHEQYF. In DNA form, the CDR3 reads TGTGCCAGCAGCTTGACGCGGGGATTCCACGAGCAGTACTTC.

The CDR3 DNA reads TGTGCCAGCAGCGTAGGCGACAGCCCTAATGAAAAACTGTTTTTT. Translating gives CASSVGDSPNEKLFF. The chain carries TRBV9 and TRBJ1-4; D is possibly TRBD1 (5 bases). This CDR3 spans 15 amino acids. The germline V gene has CDR1 SGDLS and CDR2 YYNGEE. Trimming shortened V by 0 bases and J by 3 bases, and 9 bases separated the two germline ends.

V is TRBV11-2 and J is TRBJ2-1; a weak D match, TRBD2 (6 bases). Germline V CDR1 and CDR2: SGHAT, FQNNGV. The CDR3 has 12 residues. Trimming stripped 1 base from V and 12 bases from J, with 10 bases between. The CDR3 nucleotides are TGTGCCAGCAGCTTAGCATCCGGGGGGCAGTTCTTC. Amino acids: CASSLASGGQFF.

The rearrangement joins TRBV5-6 to TRBJ2-1; 9 nucleotides line up with TRBD2. Germline V gene sequence: CDR1 SGHDT, CDR2 YYEEEE. The CDR3 is 16 amino acids. J was trimmed by 4 bases and V by 0 bases; bases with no gene match: 5. The CDR3 sequence: CASSLAGGRAYNEQFF. CDR3 nucleotides: TGTGCCAGCAGCTTGGCTGGCGGGAGGGCTTACAATGAGCAGTTCTTC.

This sequence joins TRBV27 and TRBJ1-1; TRBD1 might be the D (6 bases). Trimming removed 5 bases at V and 3 bases at J, with 16 bases between. CDR1 MNHEY and CDR2 SMNVEV come from the germline V gene (reference sequence). CDR3 length equals 15 residues. This chain's CDR3 is CASSPYRAIYTEAFF. DNA of the CDR3: TGTGCCAGCAGTCCCTACAGGGCCATTTACACTGAAGCTTTCTTT.

In the case of this clone: This same CDR3 is encoded by further DNA sequences in the sample. The J gene is TRBJ2-3, the V gene TRBV5-4; D remains ambiguous. The germline V gene encodes CDR1 SGHNT and CDR2 YYREEE (reference sequence). V was cut by 0 bases and J by 6 bases, with 5 bases left in between. The CDR3 totals 12 residues. The CDR3 region is CASSLVADTQYF. The CDR3 DNA reads as TGTGCCAGCAGCTTGGTAGCTGATACGCAGTATTTT.

The chain links TRBV5-6 to TRBJ2-5, with a possible D match to TRBD2 (5 bases). There are 14 residues in the CDR3. Trimming left V 4 bases short and J 3 bases short, with 13 bases between. The germline gives CDR1 SGHDT, CDR2 YYEEEE. The CDR3 region is CASSQGLVKETQYF. For the CDR3, the DNA is TGTGCCAGCAGCCAAGGACTGGTGAAAGAGACCCAGTACTTC. The full variable domain, completed using reference TRBV5-6 and TRBJ2-5, is DAGVTQSPTHLIKTRGQQVTLRCSPKSGHDTVSWYQQALGQGPQFIFQYYEEEERQRGNFPDRFSGHQFPNYSSELNVNALLLGDSALYLCASSQGLVKETQYFGPGTRLLVL.

As for this clone: This sample also contains other DNA sequences that code for the same CDR3. This chain uses TRBV7-2 with TRBJ2-7; 9 bases line up with TRBD2. V lost 1 base to trimming and J lost 4 bases; unmatched junction nucleotides: 5. The CDR3 runs 15 residues. CDR1 SGHTA and CDR2 FQGNSA come from the germline V gene. The CDR3 loop reads CASSLEAGGWYEQYF. The CDR3, as DNA: TGTGCCAGCAGCTTAGAAGCGGGGGGCTGGTACGAGCAGTACTTC. Supplemented by reference TRBV7-2 and TRBJ2-7, the full variable domain reads GAGVSQSPSNKVTEKGKDVELRCDPISGHTALYWYRQSLGQGLEFLIYFQGNSAPDKSGLPSDRFSAERTGGSVSTLTIQRTQQEDSAVYLCASSLEAGGWYEQYFGPGTRLTVT.

The chain is built from TRBV4-3 and TRBJ2-7; D ambiguous. Germline CDR1 reads LGHNA; CDR2 reads YSLEER. This CDR3 spans 12 amino acids. V was trimmed by 8 bases and J by 1 base, leaving 9 bases between them. CDR3 loop: CASPMFSYEQYF. In DNA form, the CDR3 reads TGCGCCAGCCCTATGTTTTCCTACGAGCAGTACTTC.

The chain joins TRBV5-1 to TRBJ2-1; 14 bases align to TRBD2. The ends lost 4 bases at V and 12 bases at J; junction bases unmatched: 6. This CDR3 spans 14 amino acids. The germline V gene has CDR1 SGHRS and CDR2 YFSETQ. CDR3 DNA: TGCGCCAGCAGCGAGGGGACTAGCGGGAGCGTGCAGTTCTTC. Translating gives CASSEGTSGSVQFF.

The chain couples TRBV6-1 to TRBJ1-1; tentative D call: TRBD1 (6 bases). Germline CDR1 MNHNS, CDR2 SASEGT. The V end lost 7 bases, the J end lost 4 bases, and 10 bases lay between the germline ends. The CDR3 loop spans 12 amino acids. The chain's CDR3 is CASTSRGTEAFF. DNA of the CDR3: TGTGCCAGCACCAGCAGGGGCACTGAAGCTTTCTTT.

The J gene is TRBJ2-2, the V gene TRBV30; D is unresolved. CDR3 length equals 12 residues. V dropped 4 bases and J dropped 4 bases, with 7 bases sitting between them. Germline CDR1 reads GTSNPN; CDR2 reads SVGIG (reference sequence). DNA of the CDR3: TGTGCCTGGACATGGACCACCGGGGAGCTGTTTTTT. This codes for CAWTWTTGELFF.

The gene calls are TRBV2 and TRBJ2-2; 9 nucleotides line up with TRBD1. Germline V gives CDR1 SNHLY, CDR2 FYNNEI. With 5 bases clipped from V and 6 bases from J, the junction kept 7 bases outside the gene matches. The CDR3 sequence is 15 residues long. CDR3 DNA: TGTGCCAGCAGTCACCGGGACAGGGTTCCCGGGGAGCTGTTTTTT. It yields the protein CASSHRDRVPGELFF.

In its sample, this clone was seen a few times. The sample carries other DNA sequences with the same CDR3. The genes are TRBV28 and TRBJ1-2; the D is unclear. With 8 bases removed from V and 5 bases from J, the gap between germline ends came to 6 bases. Germline V gene data show CDR1 as MDHEN and CDR2 as SYDVKM. The CDR3 spans 10 residues. The CDR3 region has the DNA TGTGCCAGCGGCGGTTATGGCTACACCTTC. Its protein product is CASGGYGYTF.

The J gene is TRBJ2-7, the V gene TRBV11-2, with TRBD2 matching 13 bases. Germline V CDR1 and CDR2: SGHAT, FQNNGV. The V segment lost 5 bases and the J segment 6 bases; nucleotides outside the gene matches: 13. The CDR3 loop spans 17 amino acids. The CDR3, as DNA: TGTGCCAGCAGCGTTCGACCAGGACTAGCGGGAGAGCGCGAGCAGTACTTC. Its protein is CASSVRPGLAGEREQYF.